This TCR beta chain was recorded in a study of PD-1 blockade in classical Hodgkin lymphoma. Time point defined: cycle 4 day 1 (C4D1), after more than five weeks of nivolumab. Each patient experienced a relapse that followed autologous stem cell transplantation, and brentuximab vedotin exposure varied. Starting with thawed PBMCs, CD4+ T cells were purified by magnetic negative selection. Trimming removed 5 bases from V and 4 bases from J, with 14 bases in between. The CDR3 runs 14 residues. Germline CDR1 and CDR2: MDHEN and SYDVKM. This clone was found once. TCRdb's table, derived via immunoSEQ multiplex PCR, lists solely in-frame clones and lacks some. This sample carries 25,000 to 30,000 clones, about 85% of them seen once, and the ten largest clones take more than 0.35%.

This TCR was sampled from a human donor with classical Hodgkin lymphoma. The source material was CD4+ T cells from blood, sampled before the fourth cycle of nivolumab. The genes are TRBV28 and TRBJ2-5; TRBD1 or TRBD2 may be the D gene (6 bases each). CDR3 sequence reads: CASSEGGLGETQYF. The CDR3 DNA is TGTGCCAGCAGTGAGGGGGGATTAGGAGAGACCCAGTACTTC.